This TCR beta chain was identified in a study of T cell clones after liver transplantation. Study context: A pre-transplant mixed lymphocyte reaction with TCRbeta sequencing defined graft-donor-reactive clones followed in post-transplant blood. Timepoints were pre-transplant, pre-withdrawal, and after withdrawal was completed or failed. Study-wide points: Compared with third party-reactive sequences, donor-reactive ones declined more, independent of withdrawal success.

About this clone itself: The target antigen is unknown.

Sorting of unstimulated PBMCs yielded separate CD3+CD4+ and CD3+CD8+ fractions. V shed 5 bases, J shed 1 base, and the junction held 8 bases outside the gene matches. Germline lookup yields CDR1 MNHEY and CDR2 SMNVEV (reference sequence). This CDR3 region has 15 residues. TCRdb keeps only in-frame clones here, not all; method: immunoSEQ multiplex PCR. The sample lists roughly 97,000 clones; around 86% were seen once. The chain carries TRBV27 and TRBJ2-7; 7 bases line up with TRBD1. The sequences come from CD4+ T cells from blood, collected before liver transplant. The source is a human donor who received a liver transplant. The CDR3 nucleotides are TGTGCCAGCAGTGGTTTAGGGACAGCTTCCTACGAGCAGTACTTC. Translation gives CASSGLGTASYEQYF.